This T cell receptor (beta chain) appears in the sequencing data of a study of blood T cell repertoires in COVID-19. Libraries were prepared by immunoSEQ multiplex PCR; TCRdb keeps only in-frame clonotypes and omits some of them. The repertoire holds nearly 400,000 clones, with approximately 89% as singletons. Germline-derived CDR1 and CDR2 are SQVTM and ANQGSEA. With V trimmed by 4 bases and J by 3 bases, 8 bases remained unmatched. The CDR3 has 15 residues. Participants were aged about 18 to 90 years, lived in 20 to 25 US areas, and enrolled virtually. The chain couples TRBV29-1 to TRBJ1-1; TRBD1 aligns across 10 bases. This sequence originates from a woman younger than 45 who had recovered from COVID-19. Source material: PBMCs or T cells enriched from blood (not recorded which). The CDR3 loop reads CSVVGDRGIHTEAFF. In nucleotides, the CDR3 is TGCAGCGTTGTAGGGGACAGGGGTATTCACACTGAAGCTTTCTTT.